Listed here is a single T cell receptor (beta chain). The antigen it binds to is not known. Base qualities were left out, and no much larger clone turns up one base away. The entry originates in a study of T cell responses to AZD1222 COVID-19 vaccine (dated by TCRdb to about 2021). Broadly, across the study: AZD1222 recipients given second doses at about 4 weeks or at about 12 weeks were pooled, since spike-specific TCR depth and breadth were not found to differ between the two schedules. A total of 230 to 250 trial participants underwent TCR sequencing, of whom 207 received two doses of AZD1222 and 26 received two doses of the MenACWY control vaccine. Trial participants were enrolled by age into 18-55, 56-69 and 70-plus year subgroups, with around 150, 28 and 57 TCR-sequenced participants respectively. Here is what the overall study found, with its caveats: Reportedly, close to half of the unique spike-specific TCRs recognized epitopes lying outside the regions that are mutated in the B.1.351 and B.1.1.7 variants. Most participants were white British and females outnumbered males, and the authors suggested that clonal diversity may have been underestimated. A significant rise in spike-specific TCR breadth and depth was observed after two AZD1222 doses relative to day 0 and relative to MenACWY recipients. Only five to seven AZD1222 recipients were SARS-CoV-2 seropositive at baseline, limiting conclusions about previously exposed vaccinees. No day 14 peak-response samples were available, so repertoires were characterized only after the peak T cell response. The vaccine-associated CD4 TCRs covered the entire spike protein, and the dominant responses fell in regions 160-218 and 743-854. In the small 56-69-year group, the increase in depth fell short of significance, most likely because of low power.

Its CDR3 holds 14 amino acids, cysteine through phenylalanine. Just CDR3 DNA is preserved here, 42 bases in frame from base 1. According to the study, the label for this sample's time point signals: baseline before first vaccination. Samples from vaccinated people were obtained from the UK trials COV001 and COV002, which included a single-blind randomized controlled phase 2/3 trial of AZD1222 (ChAdOx1 nCoV-19) in healthy adults. Trial participant PBMC samples were collected at day 0 and day 28 after the second dose for TCRbeta chain sequencing. The CDR3 regions of human TCRbeta chains were subjected to immunosequencing. The paper's processing steps were these. TCRs in the repertoires were compared against a reference library of SARS-CoV-2-specific TCRs that had been generated with the MIRA antigen-specificity platform. Breadth was defined as the fraction of unique TCRs that were SARS-CoV-2-associated. Depth was defined as the fraction of total T cells that were SARS-CoV-2-associated. Using the MIRA data, every spike-specific TCR was mapped to the spike region that the TCR reacted to and assigned to either a CD4 or a CD8 class. Log10-transformed breadth and depth values were compared by one-way ANOVA with Sidak's multiple comparisons tests. TCRdb limited this immuneACCESS table to in-frame rearrangements with V and J called. A share of clones is missing; checked studies link under half to unresolved V genes, and the rest is unexplained. That table furnishes V, J and clone size, whereas the DNA furnished D and trimming. The sample includes fewer than 300,000 clones, with about 92% observed a single time. The ten largest clones take up around 0.5% of the sample.

The receptor chain draws on TRBV21-1 and TRBJ2-3; the table's D call TRBD2 went unverified against the DNA. TRBV21-1 is termed a pseudogene. The sequence was collected from an adult in good health. Specimen: peripheral blood, collected on day 0 of AZD1222 vaccination. Here the CDR3 is given as CASVTSLGSDTQYF. The sequenced DNA is TGTGCCAGCGTGACTAGCTTGGGGTCAGATACGCAGTATTTT.